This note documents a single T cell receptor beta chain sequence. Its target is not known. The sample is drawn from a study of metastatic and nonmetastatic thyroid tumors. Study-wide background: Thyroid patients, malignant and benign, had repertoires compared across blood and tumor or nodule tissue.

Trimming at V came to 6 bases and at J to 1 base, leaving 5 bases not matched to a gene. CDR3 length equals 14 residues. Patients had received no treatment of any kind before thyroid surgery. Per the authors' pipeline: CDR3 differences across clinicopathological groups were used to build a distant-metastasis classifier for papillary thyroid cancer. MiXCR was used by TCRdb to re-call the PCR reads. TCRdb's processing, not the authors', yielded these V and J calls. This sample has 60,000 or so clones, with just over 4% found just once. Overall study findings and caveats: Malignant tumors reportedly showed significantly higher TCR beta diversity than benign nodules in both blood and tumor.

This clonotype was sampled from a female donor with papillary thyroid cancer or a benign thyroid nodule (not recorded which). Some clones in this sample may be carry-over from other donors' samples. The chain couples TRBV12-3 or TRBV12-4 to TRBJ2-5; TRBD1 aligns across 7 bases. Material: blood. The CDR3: CASRLGQTQETQYF. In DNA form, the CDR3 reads TGTGCCAGCAGACTGGGACAGACCCAAGAGACCCAGTACTTC.